A selection of T cell receptor beta chains follows, all from one sample in a study of T cells after yellow fever vaccination. TCRdb passed the 5' RACE reads through MiXCR, listing each CDR3 protein once. The repertoire holds around 100,000 distinct CDR3 sequences, with 7% to 8.5% as singletons. Sequenced here: CD8+ T cells sorted from PBMCs, sampled 45 days after the yellow fever booster vaccination. These receptors were taken from a man aged 30-40 years who received the YFV17D yellow fever vaccine. The CDR3 runs from the conserved cysteine through the conserved F or W. Fields, in order: CDR3 protein, CDR3 DNA, J gene, V gene, clone size, D gene. A D gene is named only where the DNA matches it firmly. Part of the rows lack a size; the others show once, few, many or a class for expanded clones.

CASDGEASSYNEQFF | TGTGCCTCTGATGGGGAGGCGAGCTCCTACAATGAGCAGTTCTTC | TRBJ2-1 | TRBV30 | NA | NA
CASSLPRREETQYF | TGTGCCAGCAGTTTACCTCGCAGGGAAGAGACCCAGTACTTC | TRBJ2-5 | TRBV28 | many | NA
CASSYSDNYGYTF | TGTGCCAGCAGTTACTCGGACAACTATGGCTACACCTTC | TRBJ1-2 | TRBV6-2/TRBV6-3 | many | NA
CASSLGPNEQYF | TGTGCCAGCAGCTTAGGTCCGAACGAGCAGTACTTC | TRBJ2-7 | TRBV7-8 | few | NA
CSARAFDRDNPDTQYF | TGCAGTGCTAGAGCCTTCGACAGGGACAATCCAGATACGCAGTATTTT | TRBJ2-3 | TRBV20-1 | many | TRBD1
CASSELAGGFDEQYF | TGTGCCAGCAGTGAACTAGCGGGAGGATTTGACGAGCAGTACTTC | TRBJ2-7 | TRBV2 | many | TRBD2
CASSLRVAGENEQFF | TGCGCCAGCAGCTTGAGGGTAGCGGGAGAAAATGAGCAGTTCTTC | TRBJ2-1 | TRBV5-1 | NA | TRBD2
CASSQAFLSNQPQHF | TGCGCCAGCAGCCAAGCCTTCCTTAGCAATCAGCCCCAGCATTTT | TRBJ1-5 | TRBV4-3 | many | NA
CASSQAVFGELFF | TGCGCCAGCAGCCAAGCCGTTTTCGGGGAGCTGTTTTTT | TRBJ2-2 | TRBV4-3 | many | NA
CASSWTSGYNEQFF | TGTGCCAGCAGCTGGACTAGCGGGTACAATGAGCAGTTCTTC | TRBJ2-1 | TRBV27 | many | TRBD2
CATLGRGNTEAFF | TGTGCCACCCTTGGACGGGGAAACACTGAAGCTTTCTTT | TRBJ1-1 | TRBV10-3 | NA | NA
CASSPGQGGNQPQHF | TGCGCCAGCAGTCCTGGGCAGGGAGGGAATCAGCCCCAGCATTTT | TRBJ1-5 | TRBV10-2 | many | NA
CASSAPLAGGHGEQFF | TGTGCCAGCAGCGCCCCTCTAGCGGGGGGGCATGGTGAGCAGTTCTTC | TRBJ2-1 | TRBV9 | few | TRBD2
CSARQGSYNEQFF | TGCAGCGCCCGTCAGGGTTCCTACAATGAGCAGTTCTTC | TRBJ2-1 | TRBV29-1 | many | NA
CAGSGSYEQYF | TGTGCCGGCAGCGGCTCCTACGAGCAGTACTTC | TRBJ2-7 | TRBV9 | once | NA
CASSRDGMYQETQYF | TGTGCCAGCAGCCGAGACGGGATGTACCAAGAGACCCAGTACTTC | TRBJ2-5 | TRBV7-6 | many | NA
CAWSKSYNEQFF | TGTGCCTGGAGCAAATCCTACAATGAGCAGTTCTTC | TRBJ2-1 | TRBV30 | few | NA
CSVTVTGPNTEAFF | TGCAGCGTTACGGTGACAGGACCAAACACTGAAGCTTTCTTT | TRBJ1-1 | TRBV29-1 | many | NA
CSASPTSGKYSYNEQFF | TGCAGTGCTAGTCCGACTAGCGGCAAATATTCCTACAATGAGCAGTTCTTC | TRBJ2-1 | TRBV20-1 | many | TRBD2
CASSSGDLDNEQFF | TGTGCCAGCAGTTCGGGAGACCTCGACAATGAGCAGTTCTTC | TRBJ2-1 | TRBV12-3/TRBV12-4 | many | NA
CASSGTDSYEQYF | TGTGCCAGCAGTGGAACAGACTCCTACGAGCAGTACTTC | TRBJ2-7 | TRBV7-9 | many | NA
CASSFTPMNTEAFF | TGTGCCAGCAGCTTCACCCCCATGAACACTGAAGCTTTCTTT | TRBJ1-1 | TRBV7-3 | many | NA
CASSLDPTSGTKETQYF | TGTGCCAGCAGCTTAGATCCCACTAGCGGGACGAAAGAGACCCAGTACTTC | TRBJ2-5 | TRBV11-2 | many | TRBD2
CASSSLAGATYNEQFF | TGTGCCAGCAGCTCACTAGCGGGTGCCACCTACAATGAGCAGTTCTTC | TRBJ2-1 | TRBV7-9 | many | TRBD2
CASSSPLAGDLPYEQYF | TGTGCCAGCAGTTCCCCCCTAGCGGGAGATCTTCCTTACGAGCAGTACTTC | TRBJ2-7 | TRBV27 | many | TRBD2
CASTWDGGETQYF | TGTGCCAGCACCTGGGATGGAGGAGAGACCCAGTACTTC | TRBJ2-5 | TRBV12-3/TRBV12-4 | many | NA
CSARDPSGTDPYEQYF | TGCAGTGCTAGAGATCCTTCTGGGACGGACCCCTACGAGCAGTACTTC | TRBJ2-7 | TRBV20-1 | many | NA
CASSRDREETQYF | TGTGCCAGTAGTAGGGACAGAGAAGAGACCCAGTACTTC | TRBJ2-5 | TRBV19 | few | TRBD1
CASSQGSAADGYTF | TGTGCCAGCAGCCAAGGGTCAGCGGCAGATGGCTACACCTTC | TRBJ1-2 | TRBV3-1 | NA | NA
CASSEGSSGAYEQYF | TGTGCCAGCAGTGAAGGGTCGAGCGGAGCCTACGAGCAGTACTTC | TRBJ2-7 | TRBV27 | many | NA
CATSSSASSYEQYF | TGTGCCACCAGCAGTTCGGCAAGCTCCTACGAGCAGTACTTC | TRBJ2-7 | TRBV15 | NA | NA
CASSTHPSYEQYF | TGTGCCAGCAGCACCCATCCCTCCTACGAGCAGTACTTC | TRBJ2-7 | TRBV7-9 | many | NA
CVSILERAEETQYF | TGTGTCAGCATCCTAGAACGGGCAGAAGAGACCCAGTACTTC | TRBJ2-5 | TRBV7-9 | NA | NA
CASSAGTSGRTRSYEQYF | TGTGCCAGCAGCGCGGGGACTAGCGGGAGGACGCGCTCCTACGAGCAGTACTTC | TRBJ2-7 | TRBV7-6 | many | TRBD2
CSARSDGAEQYF | TGCAGTGCTAGATCGGACGGTGCTGAGCAGTACTTC | TRBJ2-7 | TRBV20-1 | many | NA
CANLRVAGGSGANVLTF | TGTGCCAACCTACGGGTCGCGGGCGGGTCTGGGGCCAACGTCCTGACTTTC | TRBJ2-6 | TRBV7-9 | few | NA
CASSPSTGGEQYF | TGTGCCAGCAGTCCCAGTACAGGGGGCGAGCAGTACTTC | TRBJ2-7 | TRBV12-3/TRBV12-4 | NA | TRBD1
CASSLQGSSYNEQFF | TGCGCCAGCAGCTTGCAGGGGAGCTCCTACAATGAGCAGTTCTTC | TRBJ2-1 | TRBV5-1 | many | NA
CASRGGGGRGEQYF | TGTGCCAGCAGAGGAGGTGGGGGGCGCGGCGAGCAGTACTTC | TRBJ2-7 | TRBV2 | few | NA
CSATGTSDNEQFF | TGCAGTGCTACCGGGACTAGCGACAATGAGCAGTTCTTC | TRBJ2-1 | TRBV20-1 | few | TRBD2
CASSHRGDQPQHF | TGCGCCAGCAGCCATCGGGGGGATCAGCCCCAGCATTTT | TRBJ1-5 | TRBV4-1 | many | NA
CASSGRDTGELFF | TGTGCCAGCAGCGGCAGGGACACCGGGGAGCTGTTTTTT | TRBJ2-2 | TRBV9 | many | NA
CASSLSPMKLFF | TGTGCCAGCAGCTTGAGTCCGATGAAACTGTTTTTT | TRBJ1-4 | TRBV5-6 | many | NA
CASSRYEQYF | TGTGCCAGCAGTCGGTACGAGCAGTACTTC | TRBJ2-7 | TRBV28 | many | NA
CATSRALAAAYEQYF | TGTGCCACCAGCAGAGCTCTAGCGGCCGCCTACGAGCAGTACTTC | TRBJ2-7 | TRBV15 | many | TRBD2
CASSQERLGQVAGDVGELFF | TGTGCCAGCAGCCAAGAGAGGTTGGGGCAGGTAGCGGGAGACGTCGGGGAGCTGTTTTTT | TRBJ2-2 | TRBV3-1 | NA | TRBD2
CASSWASTGGGNEQFF | TGTGCCAGCAGCTGGGCCTCGACTGGAGGCGGAAATGAGCAGTTCTTC | TRBJ2-1 | TRBV5-6 | many | NA
CASSLAPGQAPYEQYF | TGTGCCAGCAGCTTAGCCCCGGGACAGGCACCTTACGAGCAGTACTTC | TRBJ2-7 | TRBV7-9 | few | TRBD1
CASSSLSGPPQETQYF | TGTGCCAGCAGCTCCTTAAGCGGGCCACCACAAGAGACCCAGTACTTC | TRBJ2-5 | TRBV7-8 | many | NA
CASSSLGSDTQYF | TGTGCCAGCAGCTCCCTAGGTTCAGATACGCAGTATTTT | TRBJ2-3 | TRBV7-6 | many | NA
CSGSISTDTQYF | TGCAGCGGGAGTATAAGCACAGATACGCAGTATTTT | TRBJ2-3 | TRBV5-1 | NA | TRBD2
CASSHNLATQYF | TGTGCCAGCAGCCACAACCTGGCTACCCAGTACTTC | TRBJ2-5 | TRBV6-5 | many | NA
CASGIYEQYF | TGTGCCAGCGGGATCTACGAGCAGTACTTC | TRBJ2-7 | TRBV6-2/TRBV6-3 | many | NA
CASSQDLRDPMNTEAFF | TGTGCCAGCAGCCAAGATCTAAGGGATCCCATGAACACTGAAGCTTTCTTT | TRBJ1-1 | TRBV3-1 | few | NA
CASSMGAISYEQYF | TGTGCCAGTAGTATGGGAGCGATATCCTACGAGCAGTACTTC | TRBJ2-7 | TRBV19 | few | NA
CAWRGQSTDTQYF | TGTGCCTGGAGAGGACAGAGCACAGATACGCAGTATTTT | TRBJ2-3 | TRBV30 | many | NA
CASSLRQDLEAFF | TGTGCCAGCAGTCTTCGTCAGGACTTAGAAGCTTTCTTT | TRBJ1-1 | TRBV6-1 | many | NA